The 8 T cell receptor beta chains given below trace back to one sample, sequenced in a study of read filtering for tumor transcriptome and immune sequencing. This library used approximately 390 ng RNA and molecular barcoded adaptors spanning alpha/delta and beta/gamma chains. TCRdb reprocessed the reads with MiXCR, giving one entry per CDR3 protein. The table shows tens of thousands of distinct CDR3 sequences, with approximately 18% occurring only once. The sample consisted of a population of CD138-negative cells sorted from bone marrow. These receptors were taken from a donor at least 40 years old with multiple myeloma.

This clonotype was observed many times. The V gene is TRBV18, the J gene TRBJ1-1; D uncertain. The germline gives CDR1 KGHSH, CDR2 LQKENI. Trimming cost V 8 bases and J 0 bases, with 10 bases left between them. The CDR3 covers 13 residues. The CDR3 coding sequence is TGTGCCAGCAGTCCTGGTTTGAACACTGAAGCTTTCTTT. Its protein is CASSPGLNTEAFF.

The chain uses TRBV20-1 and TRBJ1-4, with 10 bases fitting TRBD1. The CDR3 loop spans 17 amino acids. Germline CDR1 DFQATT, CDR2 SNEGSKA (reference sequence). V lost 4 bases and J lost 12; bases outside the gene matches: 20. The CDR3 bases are TGCAGTGCTACCAGACAGGGGGCGCCGACCCGTCGTGCGGAACTGTTTTTT. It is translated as CSATRQGAPTRRAELFF.

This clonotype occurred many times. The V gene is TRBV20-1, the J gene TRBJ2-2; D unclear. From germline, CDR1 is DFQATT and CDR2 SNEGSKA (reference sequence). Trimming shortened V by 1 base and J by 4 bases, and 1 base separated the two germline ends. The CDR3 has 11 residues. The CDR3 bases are TGCAGTGCTAGAGGCACCGGGGAGCTGTTTTTT. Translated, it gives CSARGTGELFF.

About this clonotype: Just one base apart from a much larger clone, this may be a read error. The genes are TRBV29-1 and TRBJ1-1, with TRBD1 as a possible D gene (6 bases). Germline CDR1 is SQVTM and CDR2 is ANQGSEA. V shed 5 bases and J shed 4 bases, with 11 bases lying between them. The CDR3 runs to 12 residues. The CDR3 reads CSVNKGGTEAFF. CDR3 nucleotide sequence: TGCAGCGTTAATAAGGGGGGCACTGAAGCTTTCTTT. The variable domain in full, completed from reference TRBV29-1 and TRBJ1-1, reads SAVISQKPSRDICQRGTSLTIQCQVDSQVTMMFWYRQQPGQSLTLIATANQGSEATYESGFVIDKFPISRPNLTFSTLTVSNMSPEDSSIYLCSVNKGGTEAFFGQGTRLTVV.

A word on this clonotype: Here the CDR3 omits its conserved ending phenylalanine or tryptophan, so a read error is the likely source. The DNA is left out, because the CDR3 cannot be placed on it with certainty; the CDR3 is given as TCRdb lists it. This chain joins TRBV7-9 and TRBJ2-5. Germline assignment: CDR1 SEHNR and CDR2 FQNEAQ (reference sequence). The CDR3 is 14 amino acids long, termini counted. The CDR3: CASSLRQPQETRYL.

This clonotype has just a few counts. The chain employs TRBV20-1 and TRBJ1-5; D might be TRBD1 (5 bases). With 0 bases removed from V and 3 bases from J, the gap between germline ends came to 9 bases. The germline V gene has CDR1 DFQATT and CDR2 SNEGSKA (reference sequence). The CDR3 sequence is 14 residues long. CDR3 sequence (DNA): TGCAGTGCTAGAGACCAGGGTTTCAATCAGCCCCAGCATTTT. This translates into CSARDQGFNQPQHF.

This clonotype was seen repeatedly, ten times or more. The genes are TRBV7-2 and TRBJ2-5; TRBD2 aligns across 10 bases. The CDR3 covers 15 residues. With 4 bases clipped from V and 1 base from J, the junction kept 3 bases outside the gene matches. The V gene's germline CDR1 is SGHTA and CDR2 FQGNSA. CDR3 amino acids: CASSSRTSGQETQYF. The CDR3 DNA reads TGTGCCAGCAGCTCCCGGACTAGCGGCCAAGAGACCCAGTACTTC.

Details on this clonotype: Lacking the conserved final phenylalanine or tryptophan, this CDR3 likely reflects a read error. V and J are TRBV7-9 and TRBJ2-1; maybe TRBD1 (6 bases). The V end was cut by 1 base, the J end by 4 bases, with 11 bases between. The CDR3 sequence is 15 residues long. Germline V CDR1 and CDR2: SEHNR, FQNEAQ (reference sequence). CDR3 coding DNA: TGTGCCAGCAGCTTAGGTACAGGGCGATACAATGAGCAGTTCCTC. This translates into CASSLGTGRYNEQFL.